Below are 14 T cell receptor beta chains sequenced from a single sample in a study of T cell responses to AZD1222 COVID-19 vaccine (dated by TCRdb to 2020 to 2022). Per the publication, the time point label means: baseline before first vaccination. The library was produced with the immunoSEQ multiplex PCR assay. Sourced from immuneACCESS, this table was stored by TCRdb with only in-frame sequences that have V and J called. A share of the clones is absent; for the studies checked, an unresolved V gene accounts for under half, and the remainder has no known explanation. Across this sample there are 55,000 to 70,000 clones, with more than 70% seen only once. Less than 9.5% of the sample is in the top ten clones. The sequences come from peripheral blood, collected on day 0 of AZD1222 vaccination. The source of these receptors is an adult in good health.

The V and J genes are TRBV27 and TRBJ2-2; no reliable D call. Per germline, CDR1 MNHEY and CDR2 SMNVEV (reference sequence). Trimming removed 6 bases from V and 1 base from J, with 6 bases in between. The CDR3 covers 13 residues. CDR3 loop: CASRAENTGELFF. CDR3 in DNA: TGTGCCAGCAGGGCCGAGAACACCGGGGAGCTGTTTTTT.

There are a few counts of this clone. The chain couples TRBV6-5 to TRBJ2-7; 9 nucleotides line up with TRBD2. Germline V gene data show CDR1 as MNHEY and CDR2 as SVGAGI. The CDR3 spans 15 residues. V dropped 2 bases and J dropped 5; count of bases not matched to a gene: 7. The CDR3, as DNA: TGTGCCAGCAGTTACCAGGGACTAGCAAGCAACGAGCAGTACTTC. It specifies CASSYQGLASNEQYF.

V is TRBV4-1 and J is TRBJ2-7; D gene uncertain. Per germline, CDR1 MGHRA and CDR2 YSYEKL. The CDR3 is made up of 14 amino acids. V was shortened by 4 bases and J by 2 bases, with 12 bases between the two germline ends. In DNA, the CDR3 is TGCGCCAGCAGCCTCGGTGCCACCCCCTACGAGCAGTACTTC. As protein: CASSLGATPYEQYF.

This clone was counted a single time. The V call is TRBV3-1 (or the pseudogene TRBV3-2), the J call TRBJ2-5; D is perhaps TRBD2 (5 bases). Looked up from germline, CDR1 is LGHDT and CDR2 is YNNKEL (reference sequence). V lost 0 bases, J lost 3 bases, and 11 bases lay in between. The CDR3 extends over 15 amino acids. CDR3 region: CASSQEVEGEETQYF. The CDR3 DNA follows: TGTGCCAGCAGCCAAGAGGTCGAGGGAGAAGAGACCCAGTACTTC.

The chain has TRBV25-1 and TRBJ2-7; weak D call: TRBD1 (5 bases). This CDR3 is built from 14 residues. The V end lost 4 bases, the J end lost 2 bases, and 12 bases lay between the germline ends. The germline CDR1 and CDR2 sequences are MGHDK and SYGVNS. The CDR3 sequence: CASSGLTATYEQYF. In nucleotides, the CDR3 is TGTGCCAGCAGTGGTCTGACAGCAACCTACGAGCAGTACTTC.

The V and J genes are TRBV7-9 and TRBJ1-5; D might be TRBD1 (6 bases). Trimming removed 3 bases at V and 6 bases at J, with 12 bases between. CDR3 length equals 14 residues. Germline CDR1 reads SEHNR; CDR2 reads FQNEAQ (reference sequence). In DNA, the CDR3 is TGTGCCAGCAGCTTTGCGGACAGCGCTCAGCCCCAGCATTTT. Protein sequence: CASSFADSAQPQHF. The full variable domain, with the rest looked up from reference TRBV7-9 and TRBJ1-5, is DTGVSQNPRHKITKRGQNVTFRCDPISEHNRLYWYRQTLGQGPEFLTYFQNEAQLEKSRLLSDRFSAERPKGSFSTLEIQRTEQGDSAMYLCASSFADSAQPQHFGDGTRLSIL.

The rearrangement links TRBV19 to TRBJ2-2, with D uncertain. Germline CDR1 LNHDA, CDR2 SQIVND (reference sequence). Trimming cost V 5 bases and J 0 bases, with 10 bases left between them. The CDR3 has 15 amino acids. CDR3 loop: CASSPVDTNTGELFF. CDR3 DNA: TGTGCCAGTAGTCCCGTTGATACGAACACCGGGGAGCTGTTTTTT.

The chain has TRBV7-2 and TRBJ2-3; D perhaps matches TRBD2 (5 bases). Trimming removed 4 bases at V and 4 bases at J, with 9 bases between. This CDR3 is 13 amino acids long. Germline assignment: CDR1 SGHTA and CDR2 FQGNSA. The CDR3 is CASSSFGADTQYF. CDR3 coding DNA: TGTGCCAGCAGCTCCTTCGGGGCAGATACGCAGTATTTT.

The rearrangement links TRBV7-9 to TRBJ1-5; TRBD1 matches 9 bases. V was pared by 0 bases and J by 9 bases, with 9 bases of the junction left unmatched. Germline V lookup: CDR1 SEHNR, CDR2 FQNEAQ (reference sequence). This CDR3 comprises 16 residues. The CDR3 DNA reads TGTGCCAGCAGCTTAGCGTGGGGACAGGGATCTCCGCCCCAGCATTTT. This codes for CASSLAWGQGSPPQHF.

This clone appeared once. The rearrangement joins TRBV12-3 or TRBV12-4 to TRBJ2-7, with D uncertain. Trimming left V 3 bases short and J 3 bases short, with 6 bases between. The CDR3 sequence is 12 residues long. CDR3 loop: CASSFDYYEQYF. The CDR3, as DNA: TGTGCCAGCAGTTTTGATTACTACGAGCAGTACTTC.

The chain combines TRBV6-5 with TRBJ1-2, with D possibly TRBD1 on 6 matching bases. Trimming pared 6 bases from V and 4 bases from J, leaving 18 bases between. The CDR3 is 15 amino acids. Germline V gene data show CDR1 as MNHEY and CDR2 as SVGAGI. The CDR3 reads CASRTTGPLGYGYTF. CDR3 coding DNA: TGTGCCAGCAGAACGACAGGCCCTTTAGGCTATGGCTACACCTTC.

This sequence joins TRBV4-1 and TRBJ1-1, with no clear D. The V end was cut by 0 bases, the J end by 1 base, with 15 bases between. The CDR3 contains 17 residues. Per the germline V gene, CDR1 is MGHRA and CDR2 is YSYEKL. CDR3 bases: TGCGCCAGCAGCCAAGATCGGGCCGGGTCCCGGAACACTGAAGCTTTCTTT. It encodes CASSQDRAGSRNTEAFF.

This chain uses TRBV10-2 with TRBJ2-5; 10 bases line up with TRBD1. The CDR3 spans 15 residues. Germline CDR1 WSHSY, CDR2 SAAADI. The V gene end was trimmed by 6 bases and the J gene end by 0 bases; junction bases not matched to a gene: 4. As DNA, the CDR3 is TGCGCCAGCAGCCCGGGACAGGGGTACCAAGAGACCCAGTACTTC. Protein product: CASSPGQGYQETQYF.

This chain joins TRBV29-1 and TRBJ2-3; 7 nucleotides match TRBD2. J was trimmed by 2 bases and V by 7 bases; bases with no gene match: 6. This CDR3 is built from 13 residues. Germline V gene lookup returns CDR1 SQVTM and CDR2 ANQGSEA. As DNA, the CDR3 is TGCAGCGAGGGAGGGCTCCCCACAGATACGCAGTATTTT. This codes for CSEGGLPTDTQYF.